The text below deals with one TCR beta chain. The record originates from a study of CD8 T cells in Susac syndrome. Sequencing of TCR beta was undertaken in CD8+ and CD4+ T cells derived from blood. Healthy donors served as the controls. They were matched for age and sex. While CD8+ and CD4+ T cells were isolated negatively, TEMRA cells were enriched by FACS. RNA, at roughly 0.5 to 1 ug, was reverse transcribed with random hexamers. With immunoSEQ multiplex PCR, TCR beta CDR3 was amplified across 54 Vbeta and 13 Jbeta. TCRdb re-called the immunoSEQ multiplex PCR reads through MiXCR, storing one row per CDR3 protein. The sample has about 200,000 distinct CDR3 sequences, 85% to 95% seen once. The TCR originated in a human donor in good health. Specimen: CD4+ T cells from PBMCs.

The DNA of the CDR3 is TGTGCCAGCAGCCAAGGCTGGGGGACCTATGGCTACACCTTC. This codes for CASSQGWGTYGYTF. This chain links TRBV3-1 with TRBJ1-2; perhaps TRBD1 as D (5 bases). V gave up 1 base and J gave up 4 bases, with 10 bases separating them. The CDR3 runs to 14 residues. Germline CDR1 is LGHDT and CDR2 is YNNKEL (reference sequence).